Listed below are T cell receptor beta chains from one sample, sequenced in a study of CD8+ T cells in alopecia areata. Only in-frame clones appear in the TCRdb table, and some are missing; sequencing was by immunoSEQ multiplex PCR. The profile shows under 300,000 clones, 60% of them singletons. Sequencing was performed on CD4+ T cells sorted from blood, taken around week 54, from a patient treated with tofacitinib. The source of these receptors is a human donor with alopecia areata. Both conserved end residues are part of each CDR3. The D gene is left open where the match is weak. The size field is filled for only some rows; it gives once, few, many or a size class.

len	abundance	d_gene	v_gene	j_gene	CDR3nt	CDR3aa
16	.	.	TRBV7-6	TRBJ2-2	TGTGCCAGCAGCTCCAGTTGGACGGAGAACACCGGGGAGCTGTTTTTT	CASSSSWTENTGELFF
13	.	TRBD2	TRBV29-1	TRBJ2-5	TGCAGCGTTGCGGCGGGGGGAGGAAAGACCCAGTACTTC	CSVAAGGGKTQYF
15	.	TRBD1	TRBV7-8	TRBJ2-5	TGTGCCAGCAGCCCGCCCGGGACAGGCCAAGAGACCCAGTACTTC	CASSPPGTGQETQYF
13	many	TRBD1	TRBV14	TRBJ1-1	TGTGCCAGCAGCCAGCCCGACAGGGGTGAAGCTTTCTTT	CASSQPDRGEAFF
17	.	TRBD1	TRBV9	TRBJ2-5	TGTGCCAGCAGCGTAGAGAATCGAGGGACAGGGGGAGAGACCCAGTACTTC	CASSVENRGTGGETQYF
12	.	.	TRBV7-2	TRBJ2-7	TGTGCCAGCAGCCCCAGTCTCTACGAGCAGTACTTC	CASSPSLYEQYF
14	.	.	TRBV30	TRBJ1-6	TGTGCCTGGACCCAAAGAGCGAAGGATTCACCCCTCCACTTT	CAWTQRAKDSPLHF
14	.	TRBD1	TRBV29-1	TRBJ1-1	TGCAGCGTTGGAGGAACAGGGGGAGGGACTGAAGCTTTCTTT	CSVGGTGGGTEAFF
15	once	.	TRBV30	TRBJ2-3	TGTGCCTGGAGTCGGGTAATGGGAGTAAGGGATACGCAGTATTTT	CAWSRVMGVRDTQYF
16	.	TRBD1	TRBV15	TRBJ1-5	TGTGCCACCAGCAGAGAGCAGGGGGCCCTCAATCAGCCCCAGCATTTT	CATSREQGALNQPQHF
12	.	TRBD1	TRBV29-1	TRBJ1-1	TGCAGCGTGGGACAGGGAAGGCCTGAAGCTTTCTTT	CSVGQGRPEAFF
13	few	.	TRBV19	TRBJ2-3	TGTGCCAGTAGGCAGGGGTGGATAGATACGCAGTATTTT	CASRQGWIDTQYF
14	.	.	TRBV25-1	TRBJ2-1	TGTGCCAGCAGTCAACTGGCGTCCTACAATGAGCAGTTCTTC	CASSQLASYNEQFF
14	.	.	TRBV5-1	TRBJ2-5	TGCGCCAGCAGCTTGGCCTCAGGACAAGAGACCCAGTACTTC	CASSLASGQETQYF
12	.	.	TRBV7-9	TRBJ1-1	TGTGCCAGCAGCCTCAGGGGCACTGAAGCTTTCTTT	CASSLRGTEAFF
11	.	TRBD2	TRBV29-1	TRBJ2-1	TGCAGCGTCCTAGCGGGGGGGCCTGTGATCTTC	CSVLAGGPVIF
14	.	.	TRBV25-1	TRBJ1-6	TGTGCCAGCAGTGATTCGAACGGGGTCTCACCCCTCCACTTT	CASSDSNGVSPLHF
13	few	.	TRBV11-1	TRBJ2-5	TGTGCCAGCAGCACCGTACGGACGGAGACCCAGTACTTC	CASSTVRTETQYF
14	.	TRBD1	TRBV15	TRBJ2-7	TGTGCCACCAGCAGCGGGGACAGAGCCTACGAGCAGTACTTC	CATSSGDRAYEQYF
16	.	.	TRBV14	TRBJ1-1	TGTGCCAGCAGCCAAGATCCCAGCCCGTCAGTTCCTGAAGCTTTCTTT	CASSQDPSPSVPEAFF
12	.	.	TRBV29-1	TRBJ2-3	TGCAGCGTTGAATATTTTCAATCCACGCAGTATTTT	CSVEYFQSTQYF
14	.	TRBD1	TRBV9	TRBJ1-6	TGTGCCAGCAGCCTGGGACAGCGCAATTCACCCCTCCACTTT	CASSLGQRNSPLHF